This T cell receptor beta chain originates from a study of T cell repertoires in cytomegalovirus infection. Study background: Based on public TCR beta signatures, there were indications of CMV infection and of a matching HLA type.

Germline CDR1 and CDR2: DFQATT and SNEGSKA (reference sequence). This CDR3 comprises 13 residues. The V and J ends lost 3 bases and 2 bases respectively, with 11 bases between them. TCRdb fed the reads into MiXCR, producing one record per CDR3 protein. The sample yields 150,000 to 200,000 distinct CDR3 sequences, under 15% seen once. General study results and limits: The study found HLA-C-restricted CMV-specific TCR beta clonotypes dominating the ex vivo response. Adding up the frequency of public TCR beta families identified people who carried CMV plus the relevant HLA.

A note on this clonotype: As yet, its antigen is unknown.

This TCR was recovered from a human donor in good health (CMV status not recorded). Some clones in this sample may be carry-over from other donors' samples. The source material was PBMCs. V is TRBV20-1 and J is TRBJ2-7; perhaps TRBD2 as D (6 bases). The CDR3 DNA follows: TGCAGTGCTAGTTTTCGGGGGACCTACGAGCAGTACTTC. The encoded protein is CSASFRGTYEQYF.